This T cell receptor beta chain derives from a study of T cell repertoires in cytomegalovirus infection. Study context: Evidence of both CMV infection and a matching HLA type came from public TCR beta signatures.

This clonotype was detected ten times or more. What it binds is unknown. V was shortened by 1 base and J by 2 bases, with 13 bases between the two germline ends. This CDR3 comprises 16 residues. Germline CDR1 reads SGHTA; CDR2 reads FQGNSA. Study-wide results and limits: Carriers of CMV and the relevant HLA type were discriminated by public TCR beta frequency. HLA-C-restricted, CMV-specific TCR beta clonotypes were dominant ex vivo.

TCRdb re-derived calls from the reads in MiXCR, one entry per CDR3 protein. The sample lists about 310,000 distinct CDR3 sequences; roughly 16% were seen once. This sequence was found in a human donor in good health (CMV status not recorded). Some clones in this sample may be carry-over from other donors' samples. Sequenced material: PBMCs. The chain employs TRBV7-2 and TRBJ2-3; tentative D call: TRBD1 (6 bases). CDR3 bases: TGTGCCAGCAGCTTAGACAGGGTCGGGCTCACAGATACGCAGTATTTT. Its protein product is CASSLDRVGLTDTQYF.